These 13 T cell receptor beta chains were all obtained from the same sample, sequenced in a study of T cells in Graves' hyperthyroidism and ophthalmopathy. There were TCR beta CDR3 regions amplified from RNA transcripts. Using the HTBI primer set, a first-round RT-PCR was run on the TCR CDR3. TCRdb independently ran MiXCR on the multiplex PCR reads; one entry per CDR3 protein. The data show 500,000 to 650,000 distinct CDR3 sequences, with approximately 17% seen just once and 17% held by the top ten. The sequenced material came from blood. These receptors were collected from a young woman with Graves' ophthalmopathy.

This clonotype was seen repeatedly, ten times or more. The gene calls are TRBV7-9 and TRBJ1-1, with D hard to call. The CDR3 covers 15 residues. The germline V gene encodes CDR1 SEHNR and CDR2 FQNEAQ (reference sequence). Trimming pared 1 base from V and 0 bases from J, leaving 9 bases between. This CDR3 is CASSLVAALNTEAFF. The CDR3 DNA is TGTGCCAGCAGCTTAGTCGCGGCGCTGAACACTGAAGCTTTCTTT.

This clonotype has just one count. V usage is TRBV25-1 and J usage is TRBJ2-3; 9 nucleotides line up with TRBD1. From germline, CDR1 is MGHDK and CDR2 SYGVNS. The CDR3 totals 16 residues. V dropped 5 bases and J dropped 5; count of bases not matched to a gene: 11. CDR3 DNA sequence: TGTGCCAGCAGTCCTACCCGGGACAGGGAGGGAGATACGCAGTATTTT. Translated: CASSPTRDREGDTQYF.

This clonotype was observed a handful of times. The J gene is TRBJ2-3, the V gene TRBV10-2, with 11 bases aligning to TRBD2. The germline CDR1 and CDR2 sequences are WSHSY and SAAADI. With 2 bases clipped from V and 6 bases from J, the junction kept 10 bases outside the gene matches. The CDR3 is 17 amino acids. CDR3: CASSEPISGGAGDTQYF. Here the CDR3 DNA reads TGCGCCAGCAGTGAGCCGATTAGCGGGGGGGCCGGGGATACGCAGTATTTT.

This clonotype was counted at least ten times. The chain employs TRBV2 and TRBJ1-5, with TRBD1 matching over 8 bases. The CDR3 extends over 15 amino acids. The ends lost 2 bases at V and 7 bases at J; junction bases unmatched: 7. Germline values: CDR1 SNHLY, CDR2 FYNNEI. The CDR3 DNA sequence: TGTGCCAGCAGTGAAACGACAGGGGAGCGACAGCCCCAGCATTTT. It translates to CASSETTGERQPQHF.

At least ten counts were recorded for this clonotype. The gene calls are TRBV6-1 and TRBJ1-2, with a weak D call TRBD1 (6 bases). Germline V gives CDR1 MNHNS, CDR2 SASEGT. The CDR3 sequence is 14 residues long. V lost 5 bases to trimming and J lost 7 bases, with 17 bases between them. The CDR3 loop is CASSSTGWRGGYTF. CDR3 nucleotide sequence: TGTGCCAGCAGTTCAACAGGGTGGAGGGGTGGCTACACCTTC.

This clonotype was picked up a small number of times. Written as DNA, the CDR3 is TGTGCCAGCAGCTCCGACTTAGCGGGGGGGTATGAGCAGTTCTTC. It codes for CASSSDLAGGYEQFF. The rearrangement uses TRBV7-9 and TRBJ2-1, with TRBD2 matching 11 bases. The germline CDR1 and CDR2 sequences are SEHNR and FQNEAQ (reference sequence). The CDR3 is 15 residues long. Losses at the gene ends were 4 bases for V and 8 bases for J; bases not matched to a gene: 7.

This clonotype was counted at least ten times. J is TRBJ1-1 and V is TRBV10-3; D is unclear. V shed 2 bases and J shed 2 bases, with 12 bases lying between them. CDR3 length: 15 amino acids. Germline-derived CDR1 and CDR2 are ENHRY and SYGVKD. CDR3 amino acids: CAISEMLALNTEAFF. CDR3 in DNA: TGTGCCATCAGTGAGATGCTTGCCCTAAACACTGAAGCTTTCTTT.

There are many counts of this clonotype. The genes are TRBV28 and TRBJ1-2; D may be TRBD1 (5 bases). V lost 4 bases to trimming and J lost 7 bases, with 16 bases between them. This CDR3 has 14 residues. Per the germline V gene, CDR1 is MDHEN and CDR2 is SYDVKM. The CDR3 is CASSSQGERSGYTF. The CDR3 DNA reads as TGTGCCAGCAGTTCCCAGGGTGAAAGGAGTGGCTACACCTTC.

This clonotype was counted ten times or more. The rearrangement links TRBV7-3 to TRBJ2-5; D not resolved. Trimming took 5 bases from V and 0 from J, leaving 7 bases between them. The CDR3 has 13 amino acids. Per germline, CDR1 SGHTA and CDR2 FQGTGA. The CDR3 coding sequence is TGTGCCAGCAGCCGTGGGAACCAAGAGACCCAGTACTTC. Translating it yields CASSRGNQETQYF. Based on the CDR3 plus reference TRBV7-3 and TRBJ2-5, the full variable domain is GAGVSQTPSNKVTEKGKYVELRCDPISGHTALYWYRQSLGQGPEFLIYFQGTGAADDSGLPNDRFFAVRPEGSVSTLKIQRTERGDSAVYLCASSRGNQETQYFGPGTRLLVL.

This clonotype was counted many times. This chain links TRBV2 with TRBJ2-5; TRBD2 is a possible D gene (6 bases). The CDR3 loop spans 11 amino acids. V lost 4 bases and J lost 12, with 12 bases in between. The germline gives CDR1 SNHLY, CDR2 FYNNEI. Here the CDR3 reads CASSARLAKYF. The CDR3 DNA reads as TGTGCCAGCAGTGCCAGGCTAGCGAAGTACTTC.

This chain links TRBV27 with TRBJ1-5, with 7 bases lining up with TRBD1. Unmatched junction bases numbered 6, after V lost 4 bases and J lost 3 bases. Germline V gene sequence: CDR1 MNHEY, CDR2 SMNVEV (reference sequence). The CDR3 has 15 amino acids. The CDR3 loop is CASSSATGNNQPQHF. The CDR3 region has the DNA TGTGCCAGCAGTTCCGCGACAGGGAACAATCAGCCCCAGCATTTT.

The table lists this clonotype with a few counts. The gene calls are TRBV29-1 and TRBJ1-1; D possibly corresponds to TRBD1 (5 bases). V shed 8 bases and J shed 6 bases, with 19 bases lying between them. This CDR3 region has 13 residues. Germline CDR1 and CDR2: SQVTM and ANQGSEA. The CDR3 DNA follows: TGCAGCCTCGAAAGGGGTGGGGACCCTGAAGCTTTCTTT. Amino acids: CSLERGGDPEAFF.

This clonotype occurred once. Since a much larger clone is just one base distant, this may be a read error. The rearrangement links TRBV20-1 to TRBJ2-7; 9 nucleotides align to TRBD1. J gave up 4 bases and V 5 bases, and 6 bases lay outside the gene matches. Looked up from germline, CDR1 is DFQATT and CDR2 is SNEGSKA (reference sequence). This CDR3 contains 13 residues. In DNA, the CDR3 is TGCAGTGCTCAAGGGACAGGGTTTTACGAGCAGTACTTC. Its translation: CSAQGTGFYEQYF.